This TCR beta chain was retrieved from a study of blood T cell repertoires in COVID-19. About the study: The study drew acute and convalescent COVID-19 samples from the United States, Italy and Spain.

The method was immunoSEQ multiplex PCR; TCRdb's version includes in-frame clones alone and lacks a portion of them. The data contain hundreds of thousands of clones, around 88% of them singletons. Trimming removed 4 bases from V and 5 bases from J, with 20 bases in between. CDR1 MGHRA and CDR2 YSYEKL come from the germline V gene. The CDR3 is 16 amino acids. This clonotype originated in a woman in her fifties or sixties with acute COVID-19. The V call is TRBV4-1, the J call TRBJ1-2; a weak D match, TRBD1 (6 bases). The sequencing input was PBMCs or T cells enriched from blood (not recorded which). In DNA form, the CDR3 reads TGCGCCAGCAGCCTCTCAGGGGCGGCGGCGGTGTATGGCTACACCTTC. Protein: CASSLSGAAAVYGYTF.